The entry below gives a single T cell receptor beta chain sequence along with its context. Its matching antigen is unknown. Trimming took 4 bases from V and 6 from J; bases not matched to a gene: 6. This CDR3 contains 15 residues. From germline, CDR1 is LNHDA and CDR2 SQIVND (reference sequence). This sample is part of a study of T cells in localized non-small cell lung cancer. Overall study results and limits: Clonality peaked in uninvolved adjacent lung rather than tumor. Because only a single region of the tumor was sequenced, heterogeneity remains possible.

TCRdb's table, derived via immunoSEQ multiplex PCR, lists solely in-frame clones and lacks some. This sample has fewer than 30,000 clones, with about 80% found just once. This clonotype was sampled from a man between 40 and 70 years old with stage III lung adenocarcinoma. V gene TRBV19 combines with J gene TRBJ2-1; 10 nucleotides align to TRBD2. Sample: peripheral blood mononuclear cells, taken before any cancer treatment. The CDR3: CASSREAGGGNEQFF. As DNA, the CDR3 is TGTGCCAGTAGTAGAGAAGCGGGAGGGGGCAATGAGCAGTTCTTC.